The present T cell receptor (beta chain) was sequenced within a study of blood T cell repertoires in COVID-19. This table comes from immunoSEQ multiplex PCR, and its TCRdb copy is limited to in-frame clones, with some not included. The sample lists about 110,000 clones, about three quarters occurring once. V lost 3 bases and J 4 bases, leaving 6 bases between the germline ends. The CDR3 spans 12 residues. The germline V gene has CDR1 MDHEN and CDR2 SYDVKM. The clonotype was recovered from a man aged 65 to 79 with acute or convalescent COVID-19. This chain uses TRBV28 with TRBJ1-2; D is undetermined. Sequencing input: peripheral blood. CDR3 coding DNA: TGTGCCAGCAGTTTGGACTCCTATGGCTACACCTTC. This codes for CASSLDSYGYTF.